This T cell receptor beta chain was identified in a study of blood T cell repertoires in COVID-19. The V and J ends lost 2 bases and 8 bases respectively, with 15 bases between them. Germline-derived CDR1 and CDR2 are LNHDA and SQIVND (reference sequence). The CDR3 covers 15 residues. The assay was immunoSEQ multiplex PCR, and TCRdb's table has in-frame clones only and misses some. The sample shows approximately 81,000 clones, about 89% of them seen only once. J is TRBJ1-4 and V is TRBV19; D is possibly TRBD1 (6 bases). The source is a man aged 70 or older with active or convalescent COVID-19. Sequenced sample: peripheral blood. In DNA form, the CDR3 reads TGTGCCAGTAGTATAACAAATTCCAGGGGAGAAAAACTGTTTTTT. Residues: CASSITNSRGEKLFF.